The rows below give T cell receptor beta chains drawn from one sample of a study of cytomegalovirus exposure and HLA in healthy donors. Measured with immunoSEQ multiplex PCR; TCRdb has only the in-frame clones, and not every one. The sample lists about 130,000 clones, roughly 71% occurring once. The specimen sequenced was PBMCs. These receptors were obtained from a young man in good health and CMV-seronegative. The CDR3 runs from the conserved cysteine through the conserved F or W. The order of the fields is V gene, J gene, CDR3 protein.

TRBV7-9	TRBJ1-1	CASSSQQGSTEAFF
TRBV7-8	TRBJ2-5	CASSLGPVYGAGVETQYF
TRBV28	TRBJ1-2	CAGSSPGGSYGYTF
TRBV14	TRBJ2-2	CASSQGGRGRTGELFF
TRBV4-3	TRBJ2-7	CASSQGPAVGGDEQYF
TRBV2	TRBJ1-2	CASNLRTGESNGYTF
TRBV19	TRBJ1-2	CASSISDRSVYGYTF
TRBV5-1	TRBJ1-5	CASSLGLTGTGLNQPQHF
TRBV6-5	TRBJ2-6	CASSFREGTNGLTF
TRBV13	TRBJ2-1	CASSIRGNEQFF
TRBV6-5	TRBJ1-1	CASREPDRDEAFF
TRBV20-1	TRBJ2-1	CSASQRGEQFF
TRBV4-2	TRBJ1-2	CASSQDLITVYTF
TRBV10-2	TRBJ1-1	CASILNQGQTEAFF
TRBV27	TRBJ1-2	CASRGTGGSYGYTF
TRBV30	TRBJ1-2	CAWEPPPGDYGYTF
TRBV18	TRBJ2-7	CASSLSGTVSSYEQYF
TRBV2	TRBJ1-2	CASSPYRGPNYGYTF
TRBV7-8	TRBJ1-4	CASSAGPRANEKLFF
TRBV29-1	TRBJ2-7	CSVVAQYEQYF
TRBV18	TRBJ1-3	CASSPPGSGNTIYF
TRBV27	TRBJ2-3	CASSNTGGVTDTQYF
TRBV19	TRBJ2-7	CASSGTSGGDYEQYF
TRBV5-4	TRBJ1-6	CASSLGREGDYNSPLHF
TRBV5-4	TRBJ2-5	CASSDSGAGETQYF
TRBV28	TRBJ1-2	CASSYSGTGVTSDYGYTF
TRBV12-2	TRBJ1-5	CASRSSQGTWGNQPQHF
TRBV29-1	TRBJ1-3	CSVHGGTGGNTIYF
TRBV6-6	TRBJ1-2	CASIQPEANYGYTF
TRBV18	TRBJ1-5	CASSATGTYSNQPQHF
TRBV4-1	TRBJ2-4	CASSQELRGREYF
TRBV7-6	TRBJ2-6	CASSPPRGTGANVLTF
TRBV19	TRBJ2-7	CASSSPGQELLGHEQYF
TRBV4-2	TRBJ1-4	CASGVTNEKLFF
TRBV6-5	TRBJ1-5	CASSYSMRSNQPQHF
TRBV19	TRBJ1-1	CASTPGQGNTEAFF
TRBV5-1	TRBJ2-1	CASSSDRGSDYNEQFF
TRBV19	TRBJ1-4	CASSIGPGGIEKLFF
TRBV5-1	TRBJ2-5	CASSLGTGGRLKFQETQYF
TRBV5-4	TRBJ2-5	CASSSPGLAGTQGTQYF